These T cell receptor beta chains were read from a single sample in a study of OX40 agonist ivuxolimab in advanced cancers. Using immunoSEQ multiplex PCR, the repertoire was profiled, and TCRdb retains in-frame clones only, with some absent. The sample includes about 48,000 clones, 81% of them seen just once. The material was CD4+ or CD8+ T cells sorted from blood, obtained in a trial of the OX40 agonist ivuxolimab. These receptors came from an adult with an advanced solid tumor such as melanoma, head and neck, liver or kidney cancer. Each CDR3 is given with its conserved first and last residue. The D gene is left open where the match is weak. Only part of the rows carry a size: once, few, many, or a class if the clone is expanded.

D gene: .; J gene: TRBJ2-7; V gene: TRBV27; clone size: .; CDR3 protein: CASSLRLPVDEQYF; CDR3 DNA: TGTGCCAGCAGTTTAAGGCTTCCTGTCGACGAGCAGTACTTC
D gene: .; J gene: TRBJ2-7; V gene: TRBV10-2; clone size: .; CDR3 protein: CASSDNRLVYEQYF; CDR3 DNA: TGCGCCAGCAGTGACAACCGACTAGTCTACGAGCAGTACTTC
D gene: .; J gene: TRBJ2-7; V gene: TRBV4-1; clone size: .; CDR3 protein: CASSPRTDSYEQYF; CDR3 DNA: TGCGCCAGCAGCCCGAGGACCGACTCCTACGAGCAGTACTTC
D gene: TRBD1; J gene: TRBJ1-2; V gene: TRBV19; clone size: .; CDR3 protein: CASSTYGTASPYGYTF; CDR3 DNA: TGTGCCAGTAGTACATACGGGACAGCCAGCCCCTATGGCTACACCTTC
D gene: .; J gene: TRBJ2-7; V gene: TRBV5-8; clone size: few; CDR3 protein: CARFRVLYEQYF; CDR3 DNA: TGTGCCCGATTTAGGGTCCTGTACGAGCAGTACTTC
D gene: .; J gene: TRBJ1-1; V gene: TRBV6-5; clone size: .; CDR3 protein: CASSEVTEGEAFF; CDR3 DNA: TGTGCCAGCAGTGAAGTTACAGAAGGTGAAGCTTTCTTT
D gene: .; J gene: TRBJ1-1; V gene: TRBV15; clone size: .; CDR3 protein: CATSTLQGLTNTEAFF; CDR3 DNA: TGTGCCACCAGCACCCTACAGGGTTTGACGAACACTGAAGCTTTCTTT
D gene: .; J gene: TRBJ2-1; V gene: TRBV5-4; clone size: .; CDR3 protein: CASSSPGEANEQFF; CDR3 DNA: TGTGCCAGCAGTTCACCCGGGGAGGCGAATGAGCAGTTCTTC
D gene: TRBD2; J gene: TRBJ2-1; V gene: TRBV4-1; clone size: .; CDR3 protein: CASSQGTSAINEQFF; CDR3 DNA: TGCGCCAGCAGCCAAGGGACTAGCGCAATTAATGAGCAGTTCTTC
D gene: .; J gene: TRBJ1-2; V gene: TRBV7-2; clone size: few; CDR3 protein: CASLGGTESFYGYTF; CDR3 DNA: TGTGCCAGCCTTGGGGGGACCGAGAGTTTCTATGGCTACACCTTC
D gene: .; J gene: TRBJ1-4; V gene: TRBV2; clone size: .; CDR3 protein: CASSSLGLGEKLFF; CDR3 DNA: TGTGCCAGCAGTTCCTTAGGGTTGGGCGAAAAACTGTTTTTT
D gene: TRBD2; J gene: TRBJ2-7; V gene: TRBV5-8; clone size: .; CDR3 protein: CASSPRLAEPYEQYF; CDR3 DNA: TGTGCCAGCAGCCCGCGACTAGCGGAACCCTACGAGCAGTACTTC
D gene: .; J gene: TRBJ1-2; V gene: TRBV6-4; clone size: .; CDR3 protein: CASSDSKGIRNGYTF; CDR3 DNA: TGTGCCAGCAGTGACTCGAAAGGGATTCGCAATGGCTACACCTTC
D gene: TRBD1; J gene: TRBJ2-7; V gene: TRBV7-6; clone size: .; CDR3 protein: CASSLDRGLYEQYF; CDR3 DNA: TGTGCCAGCAGCTTAGACAGGGGGCTATACGAGCAGTACTTC
D gene: .; J gene: TRBJ1-1; V gene: TRBV6-5; clone size: .; CDR3 protein: CASSLGTEAFF; CDR3 DNA: TGTGCCAGCAGTTTGGGCACTGAAGCTTTCTTT
D gene: TRBD1; J gene: TRBJ2-7; V gene: TRBV7-9; clone size: .; CDR3 protein: CASSLYGQGAYEQYF; CDR3 DNA: TGTGCCAGCAGCCTATATGGACAGGGAGCCTACGAGCAGTACTTC
D gene: .; J gene: TRBJ1-1; V gene: TRBV6-6; clone size: .; CDR3 protein: CASIPRLTLNTEAFF; CDR3 DNA: TGTGCCAGCATCCCCCGGCTGACACTGAACACTGAAGCTTTCTTT
D gene: .; J gene: TRBJ1-1; V gene: TRBV10-2; clone size: .; CDR3 protein: CASSEWGFGSPEAFF; CDR3 DNA: TGCGCCAGCAGTGAATGGGGCTTTGGGTCCCCTGAAGCTTTCTTT
D gene: TRBD2; J gene: TRBJ2-7; V gene: TRBV7-9; clone size: .; CDR3 protein: CASSLPSGLAGEYEQYF; CDR3 DNA: TGTGCCAGCAGCTTACCCTCCGGACTAGCGGGAGAGTACGAGCAGTACTTC
D gene: TRBD2; J gene: TRBJ2-3; V gene: TRBV28; clone size: .; CDR3 protein: CASSLYGAGGPRDTQYF; CDR3 DNA: TGTGCCAGCAGTTTATACGGAGCGGGAGGGCCTAGGGATACGCAGTATTTT
D gene: .; J gene: TRBJ2-1; V gene: TRBV30; clone size: .; CDR3 protein: CAWSGTNNEQFF; CDR3 DNA: TGTGCCTGGAGTGGGACTAACAATGAGCAGTTCTTC
D gene: TRBD2; J gene: TRBJ2-7; V gene: TRBV14; clone size: few; CDR3 protein: CASSPKTSGSYEQYF; CDR3 DNA: TGTGCCAGCAGCCCCAAGACTAGCGGGAGCTACGAGCAGTACTTC
D gene: .; J gene: TRBJ2-5; V gene: TRBV27; clone size: .; CDR3 protein: CASSLSTVNQETQYF; CDR3 DNA: TGTGCCAGCAGTTTATCGACAGTCAACCAAGAGACCCAGTACTTC
D gene: .; J gene: TRBJ2-2; V gene: TRBV15; clone size: few; CDR3 protein: CATSRPPGELFF; CDR3 DNA: TGTGCCACCAGCAGGCCCCCGGGGGAGCTGTTTTTT
D gene: .; J gene: TRBJ2-3; V gene: TRBV10-1; clone size: .; CDR3 protein: CASAARGSGSTDTQYF; CDR3 DNA: TGCGCCAGCGCGGCCCGGGGAAGCGGTAGCACAGATACGCAGTATTTT
D gene: .; J gene: TRBJ2-5; V gene: TRBV6-5; clone size: .; CDR3 protein: CASSLIYGETQYF; CDR3 DNA: TGTGCCAGCAGTTTAATCTATGGGGAGACCCAGTACTTC
D gene: TRBD1; J gene: TRBJ2-4; V gene: TRBV6-5; clone size: .; CDR3 protein: CASSRDSWLNIQYF; CDR3 DNA: TGTGCCAGCAGTCGGGACAGCTGGTTGAACATTCAGTACTTC
D gene: .; J gene: TRBJ2-7; V gene: TRBV19; clone size: .; CDR3 protein: CATRQDRSSYEQYF; CDR3 DNA: TGTGCCACAAGACAGGATCGCAGCTCCTACGAGCAGTACTTC
D gene: .; J gene: TRBJ2-4; V gene: TRBV4-1; clone size: .; CDR3 protein: CASSPRLGGRVIIAKNIQYF; CDR3 DNA: TGCGCCAGCAGCCCCCGTTTGGGGGGGCGCGTTATAATAGCCAAAAACATTCAGTACTTC
D gene: TRBD2; J gene: TRBJ2-2; V gene: TRBV4-1; clone size: .; CDR3 protein: CASSQGEGTGELFF; CDR3 DNA: TGCGCCAGCAGCCAAGGGGAGGGCACCGGGGAGCTGTTTTTT
D gene: .; J gene: TRBJ2-4; V gene: TRBV7-9; clone size: few; CDR3 protein: CASSFLSPKNIQYF; CDR3 DNA: TGTGCCAGCAGCTTTCTAAGTCCCAAAAACATTCAGTACTTC
D gene: .; J gene: TRBJ2-1; V gene: TRBV7-9; clone size: .; CDR3 protein: CASSLEQHSYNEQFF; CDR3 DNA: TGTGCCAGCAGCTTAGAACAGCACTCCTACAATGAGCAGTTCTTC
D gene: .; J gene: TRBJ2-3; V gene: TRBV5-1; clone size: .; CDR3 protein: CASSLVLASDTQYF; CDR3 DNA: TGCGCCAGCAGCTTGGTCCTAGCCTCAGATACGCAGTATTTT
D gene: .; J gene: TRBJ2-2; V gene: TRBV7-2; clone size: .; CDR3 protein: CASSRRGPTNTGELFF; CDR3 DNA: TGTGCCAGCAGCCGCAGGGGACCGACGAACACCGGGGAGCTGTTTTTT
D gene: .; J gene: TRBJ2-7; V gene: TRBV7-6; clone size: .; CDR3 protein: CASSLDQGLSREQYF; CDR3 DNA: TGTGCCAGCAGCTTAGACCAGGGCCTCTCGAGGGAGCAGTACTTC
D gene: .; J gene: TRBJ1-1; V gene: TRBV14; clone size: few; CDR3 protein: CASSPYPQQGSTEAFF; CDR3 DNA: TGTGCCAGCAGCCCATATCCCCAACAGGGTTCCACTGAAGCTTTCTTT
D gene: .; J gene: TRBJ1-2; V gene: TRBV5-1; clone size: once; CDR3 protein: CASSPGVNYGYTF; CDR3 DNA: TGCGCCAGCAGCCCAGGGGTTAACTATGGCTACACCTTC
D gene: .; J gene: TRBJ2-6; V gene: TRBV7-9; clone size: .; CDR3 protein: CASSFLVASGANVLTF; CDR3 DNA: TGTGCCAGCAGCTTCCTGGTGGCCTCTGGGGCCAACGTCCTGACTTTC
D gene: .; J gene: TRBJ1-2; V gene: TRBV2; clone size: .; CDR3 protein: CASSPSRRVANYGYTF; CDR3 DNA: TGTGCCAGCAGCCCCAGCAGAAGGGTAGCTAACTATGGCTACACCTTC
D gene: .; J gene: TRBJ2-7; V gene: TRBV6-6; clone size: .; CDR3 protein: CASSYSSSNEQYF; CDR3 DNA: TGTGCCAGCAGTTACTCTTCAAGTAACGAGCAGTACTTC
D gene: .; J gene: TRBJ2-1; V gene: TRBV7-2; clone size: .; CDR3 protein: CASSFEFSQPYNEQFF; CDR3 DNA: TGTGCCAGCAGCTTCGAGTTTAGCCAACCATACAATGAGCAGTTCTTC
D gene: TRBD1; J gene: TRBJ2-7; V gene: TRBV5-1; clone size: .; CDR3 protein: CASSLGTGGEQYF; CDR3 DNA: TGCGCCAGCAGCTTGGGGACAGGGGGCGAGCAGTACTTC
D gene: TRBD1; J gene: TRBJ1-2; V gene: TRBV18; clone size: .; CDR3 protein: CASSTGVGYGYTF; CDR3 DNA: TGTGCCAGCTCAACAGGGGTTGGCTATGGCTACACCTTC
D gene: .; J gene: TRBJ2-1; V gene: TRBV7-9; clone size: .; CDR3 protein: CASSIHLLGLHYNEQFF; CDR3 DNA: TGTGCCAGCAGCATTCACCTCCTGGGCCTACATTACAATGAGCAGTTCTTC
D gene: .; J gene: TRBJ1-2; V gene: TRBV2; clone size: few; CDR3 protein: CASSPRGEQLGYTF; CDR3 DNA: TGTGCCAGCAGTCCTCGGGGGGAGCAGTTAGGCTACACCTTC
D gene: .; J gene: TRBJ1-1; V gene: TRBV19; clone size: .; CDR3 protein: CASSISGPTEAFF; CDR3 DNA: TGTGCCAGTAGTATTTCAGGCCCAACTGAAGCTTTCTTT
D gene: .; J gene: TRBJ1-1; V gene: TRBV4-1; clone size: .; CDR3 protein: CASSQVPGAAFF; CDR3 DNA: TGCGCCAGCAGCCAAGTTCCAGGGGCTGCTTTCTTT
D gene: .; J gene: TRBJ2-7; V gene: TRBV7-2; clone size: .; CDR3 protein: CASSPSYEQYF; CDR3 DNA: TGTGCCAGCAGCCCTTCCTACGAGCAGTACTTC
D gene: TRBD1; J gene: TRBJ2-7; V gene: TRBV11-2; clone size: .; CDR3 protein: CASSLLGGRGPEQYF; CDR3 DNA: TGTGCCAGCAGCCTCCTGGGGGGCAGGGGGCCCGAGCAGTACTTC
D gene: .; J gene: TRBJ1-1; V gene: TRBV7-8; clone size: once; CDR3 protein: CASSLAITEAFF; CDR3 DNA: TGTGCCAGCAGCTTAGCAATAACTGAAGCTTTCTTT
D gene: .; J gene: TRBJ2-7; V gene: TRBV5-6; clone size: .; CDR3 protein: CASSLLGSRLYEQYF; CDR3 DNA: TGTGCCAGCAGCTTGCTGGGATCGAGACTTTACGAGCAGTACTTC
D gene: TRBD2; J gene: TRBJ2-7; V gene: TRBV7-2; clone size: few; CDR3 protein: CASSLVHTGSGRAAEQYF; CDR3 DNA: TGTGCCAGCAGCTTAGTGCATACGGGGAGCGGGAGGGCCGCGGAGCAGTACTTC
D gene: .; J gene: TRBJ2-7; V gene: TRBV4-3; clone size: .; CDR3 protein: CASSQDYPGSYEQYF; CDR3 DNA: TGCGCCAGCAGCCAAGATTACCCCGGGAGCTACGAGCAGTACTTC
D gene: .; J gene: TRBJ1-3; V gene: TRBV18; clone size: .; CDR3 protein: CASSPSGLSGNTIYF; CDR3 DNA: TGTGCCAGCTCACCTTCAGGCCTCTCTGGAAACACCATATATTTT
D gene: .; J gene: TRBJ2-7; V gene: TRBV14; clone size: .; CDR3 protein: CASSGGGQFISYEQYF; CDR3 DNA: TGTGCCAGCAGCGGAGGGGGACAGTTCATATCATACGAGCAGTACTTC